Sequencing of this T cell receptor (beta chain) was carried out in a study of CD8+ T cells in alopecia areata. Extraction and reverse transcription of RNA yielded cDNA as the sequencing template. TCRdb's copy holds only in-frame clones and misses some; the assay was immunoSEQ multiplex PCR. The repertoire holds about 120,000 clones, with approximately 53% as singletons. Treatment given: oral pan-JAK inhibitor, 5-10 mg twice daily. CDR1 is GTSNPN and CDR2 is SVGIG in the germline V gene (reference sequence). The CDR3 is 14 amino acids. Trimming took 0 bases from V and 6 from J, leaving 11 bases between them.

The sequence was obtained from a human donor with alopecia areata. The starting material was CD4+ T cells sorted from blood, obtained at week 4, from a patient treated with tofacitinib. The chain combines TRBV30 with TRBJ2-2; D is uncertain. CDR3 nucleotides: TGTGCCTGGAGTGTACATACCCTGCCCGGGGAGCTGTTTTTT. This sequence encodes CAWSVHTLPGELFF.